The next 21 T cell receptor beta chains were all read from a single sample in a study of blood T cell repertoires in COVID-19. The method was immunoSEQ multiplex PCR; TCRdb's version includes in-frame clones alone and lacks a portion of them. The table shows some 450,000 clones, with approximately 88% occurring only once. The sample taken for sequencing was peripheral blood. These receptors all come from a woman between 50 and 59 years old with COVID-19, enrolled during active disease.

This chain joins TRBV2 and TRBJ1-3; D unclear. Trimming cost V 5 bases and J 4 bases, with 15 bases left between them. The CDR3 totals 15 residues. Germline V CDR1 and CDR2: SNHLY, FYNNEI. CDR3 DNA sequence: TGTGCCAGCAGTCCCGAAGCTTCAAGAGGAAACACCATATATTTT. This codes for CASSPEASRGNTIYF.

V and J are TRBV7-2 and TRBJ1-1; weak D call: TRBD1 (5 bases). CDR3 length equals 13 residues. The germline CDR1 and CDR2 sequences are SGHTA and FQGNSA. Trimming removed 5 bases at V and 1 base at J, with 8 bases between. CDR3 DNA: TGTGCCAGCAGCGGGGGAGGGAACACTGAAGCTTTCTTT. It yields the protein CASSGGGNTEAFF.

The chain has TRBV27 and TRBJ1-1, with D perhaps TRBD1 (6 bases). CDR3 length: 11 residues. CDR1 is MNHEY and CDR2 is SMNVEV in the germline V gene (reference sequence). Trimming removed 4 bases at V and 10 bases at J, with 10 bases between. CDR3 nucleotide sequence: TGTGCCAGCAGTTCTACAGGGAGAGCTTTCTTT. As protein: CASSSTGRAFF.

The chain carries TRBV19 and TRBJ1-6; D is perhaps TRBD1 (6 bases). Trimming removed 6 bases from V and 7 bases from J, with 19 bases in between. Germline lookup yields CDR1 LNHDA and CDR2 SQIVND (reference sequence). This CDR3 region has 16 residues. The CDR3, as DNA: TGTGCCAGTAGCGAGGCTCACGGACAGTTCAATTCACCCCTCCACTTT. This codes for CASSEAHGQFNSPLHF.

Here the CDR3 reads CASSSTGELFF. In DNA, the CDR3 is TGTGCCAGCAGCTCTACCGGGGAGCTGTTTTTT. V and J are TRBV7-8 and TRBJ2-2; D ambiguous. The CDR3 has 11 amino acids. V shed 4 bases and J shed 5 bases, with 2 bases lying between them. Germline loops: CDR1 SGHVS, CDR2 FQNEAQ. The whole variable domain, remainder taken from reference TRBV7-8 and TRBJ2-2, is GAGVSQSPRYKVAKRGQDVALRCDPISGHVSLFWYQQALGQGPEFLTYFQNEAQLDKSGLPSDRFFAERPEGSVSTLKIQRTQQEDSAVYLCASSSTGELFFGEGSRLTVL.

The chain's CDR3 is CASSAIYTDTQYF. CDR3 nucleotide sequence: TGTGCCAGCAGCGCGATCTACACAGATACGCAGTATTTT. The V call is TRBV9, the J call TRBJ2-3; D is undetermined. The germline gives CDR1 SGDLS, CDR2 YYNGEE. The CDR3 covers 13 residues. V lost 3 bases and J 2 bases, leaving 7 bases between the germline ends.

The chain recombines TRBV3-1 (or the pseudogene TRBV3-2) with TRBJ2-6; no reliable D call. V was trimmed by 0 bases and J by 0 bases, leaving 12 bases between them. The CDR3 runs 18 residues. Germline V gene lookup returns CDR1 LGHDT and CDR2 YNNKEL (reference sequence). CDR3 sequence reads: CASSQDPQTPSGANVLTF. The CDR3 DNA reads TGTGCCAGCAGCCAAGACCCACAGACCCCCTCTGGGGCCAACGTCCTGACTTTC.

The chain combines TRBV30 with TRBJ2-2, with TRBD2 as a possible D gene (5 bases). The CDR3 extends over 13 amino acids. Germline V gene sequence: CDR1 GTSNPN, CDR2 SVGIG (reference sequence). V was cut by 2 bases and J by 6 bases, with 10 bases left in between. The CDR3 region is CAWSSDGAGELFF. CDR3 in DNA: TGTGCCTGGAGTTCCGACGGGGCCGGGGAGCTGTTTTTT.

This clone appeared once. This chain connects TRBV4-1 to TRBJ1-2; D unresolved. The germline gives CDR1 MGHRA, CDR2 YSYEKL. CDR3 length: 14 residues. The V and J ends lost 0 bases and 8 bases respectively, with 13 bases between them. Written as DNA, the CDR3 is TGCGCCAGCAGCCAAGAAGGTTGGGGAGGGGGCTACACCTTC. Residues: CASSQEGWGGGYTF.

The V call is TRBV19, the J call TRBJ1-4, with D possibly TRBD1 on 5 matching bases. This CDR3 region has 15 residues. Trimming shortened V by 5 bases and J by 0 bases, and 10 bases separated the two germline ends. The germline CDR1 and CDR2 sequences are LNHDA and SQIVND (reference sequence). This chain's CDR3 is CASSDDSSTNEKLFF. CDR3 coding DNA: TGTGCCAGTAGTGACGACAGCTCAACTAATGAAAAACTGTTTTTT.

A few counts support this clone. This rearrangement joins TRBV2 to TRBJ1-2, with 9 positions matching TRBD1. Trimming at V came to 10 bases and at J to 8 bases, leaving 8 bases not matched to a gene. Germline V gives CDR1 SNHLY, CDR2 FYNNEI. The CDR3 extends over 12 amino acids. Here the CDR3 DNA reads TGTGCCACATCCGGGACAGGGCGAGGCTACACCTTC. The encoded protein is CATSGTGRGYTF. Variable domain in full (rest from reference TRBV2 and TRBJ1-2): EPEVTQTPSHQVTQMGQEVILRCVPISNHLYFYWYRQILGQKVEFLVSFYNNEISEKSEIFDDQFSVERPDGSNFTLKIRSTKLEDSAMYFCATSGTGRGYTFGSGTRLTVV.

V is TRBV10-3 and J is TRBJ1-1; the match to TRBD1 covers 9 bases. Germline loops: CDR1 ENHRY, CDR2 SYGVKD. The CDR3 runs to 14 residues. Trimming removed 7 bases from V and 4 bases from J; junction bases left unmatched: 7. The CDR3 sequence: CAINRDRESTEAFF. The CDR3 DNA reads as TGTGCCATCAACCGGGACAGGGAGAGCACTGAAGCTTTCTTT.

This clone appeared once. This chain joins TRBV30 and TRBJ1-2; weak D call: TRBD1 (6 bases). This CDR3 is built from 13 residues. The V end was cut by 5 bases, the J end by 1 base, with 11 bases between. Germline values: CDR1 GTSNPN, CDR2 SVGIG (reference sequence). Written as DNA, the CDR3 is TGTGCCTGGGGGGGCCGGGGTAACTATGGCTACACCTTC. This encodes CAWGGRGNYGYTF.

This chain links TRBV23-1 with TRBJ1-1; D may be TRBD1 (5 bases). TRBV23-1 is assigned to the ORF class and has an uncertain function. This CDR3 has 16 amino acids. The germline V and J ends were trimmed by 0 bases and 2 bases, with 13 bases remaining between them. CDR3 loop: CASSQSSAGENTEAFF. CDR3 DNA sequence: TGCGCCAGCAGTCAATCCTCGGCGGGGGAAAACACTGAAGCTTTCTTT.

The CDR3 sequence: CSVDLGQGLSYEQYF. CDR3 in DNA: TGCAGCGTTGATCTGGGACAGGGGTTATCCTACGAGCAGTACTTC. The genes are TRBV29-1 and TRBJ2-7, with 10 bases aligning to TRBD1. CDR1 and CDR2 from the germline V gene are SQVTM and ANQGSEA. V was pared by 3 bases and J by 1 base, with 6 bases of the junction left unmatched. The CDR3 is 15 residues long.

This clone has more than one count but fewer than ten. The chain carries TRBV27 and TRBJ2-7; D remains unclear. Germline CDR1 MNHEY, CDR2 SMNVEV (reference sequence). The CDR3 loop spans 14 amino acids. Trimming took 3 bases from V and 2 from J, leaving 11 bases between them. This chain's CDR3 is CASSFSIGPYEQYF. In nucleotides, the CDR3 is TGTGCCAGCAGTTTTAGCATAGGCCCCTACGAGCAGTACTTC.

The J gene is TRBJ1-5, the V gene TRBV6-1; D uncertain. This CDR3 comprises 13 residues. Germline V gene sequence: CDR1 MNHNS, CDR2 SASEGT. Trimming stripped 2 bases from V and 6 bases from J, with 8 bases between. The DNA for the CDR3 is TGTGCCAGCAGTGAAACGGAGTCTCAGCCCCAGCATTTT. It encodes CASSETESQPQHF.

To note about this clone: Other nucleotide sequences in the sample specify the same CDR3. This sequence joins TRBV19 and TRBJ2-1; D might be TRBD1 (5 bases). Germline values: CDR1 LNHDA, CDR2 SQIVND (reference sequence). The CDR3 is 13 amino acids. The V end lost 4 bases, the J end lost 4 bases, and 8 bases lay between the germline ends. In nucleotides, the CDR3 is TGTGCCAGTAGTACCCGACAGTACAATGAGCAGTTCTTC. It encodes CASSTRQYNEQFF.

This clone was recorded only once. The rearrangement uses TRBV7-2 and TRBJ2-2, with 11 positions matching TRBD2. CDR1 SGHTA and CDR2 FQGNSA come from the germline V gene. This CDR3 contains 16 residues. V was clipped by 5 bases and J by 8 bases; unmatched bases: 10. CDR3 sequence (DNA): TGTGCCAGCAGCCAACTAGCGGGGGCTCCTGTGGGGGAGCTGTTTTTT. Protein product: CASSQLAGAPVGELFF.

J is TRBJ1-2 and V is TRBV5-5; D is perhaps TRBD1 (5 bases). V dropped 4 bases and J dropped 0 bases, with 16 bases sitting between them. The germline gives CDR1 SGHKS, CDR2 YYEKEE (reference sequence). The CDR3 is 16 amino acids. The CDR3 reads CASSNLRGRANYGYTF. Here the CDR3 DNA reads TGTGCCAGCAGCAACCTAAGGGGCAGAGCTAACTATGGCTACACCTTC.

CDR3 nucleotide sequence: TGTGCCAGCAGCTTGGACCCTTCGAGGATGGCTGGCTACACCTTC. It yields the protein CASSLDPSRMAGYTF. This chain connects TRBV5-5 to TRBJ1-2; D is undetermined. V was pared by 0 bases and J by 7 bases, with 16 bases between. The CDR3 totals 15 residues. The germline V gene has CDR1 SGHKS and CDR2 YYEKEE (reference sequence).